Shown below are 20 T cell receptor beta chains from a single sample sequenced in a study of T-cell reconstitution after alpha-beta-depleted transplantation in children. A library of TCRbeta sequences, prepared with unique molecular identifiers, was generated. TCRdb re-called the PCR reads with MiXCR, one entry per CDR3 protein. Of under 250,000 distinct CDR3 sequences in the sample, approximately 24% are singletons; the top ten hold about 4.8%. The material sequenced was PBMCs, mostly from graft donor cells, taken 360 days after TCRalphabeta/CD19-depleted stem cell transplant. The source is a female patient aged 2-15 years who had a stem cell transplant for congenital amegakaryocytic thrombocytopenia, so the T cells may come from the graft donor.

In this sample, this clonotype turned up a few times. This chain links TRBV5-1 with TRBJ2-1; TRBD2 matches at 10 bases. The V gene end was trimmed by 3 bases and the J gene end by 2 bases; junction bases not matched to a gene: 14. The CDR3 runs to 19 residues. CDR1 is SGHRS, CDR2 YFSETQ, per germline. The CDR3 region is CASSWNLVVAGGPYNEQFF. CDR3 DNA: TGCGCCAGCAGCTGGAACCTGGTGGTAGCGGGAGGACCCTACAATGAGCAGTTCTTC. Full variable domain (rest looked up from reference TRBV5-1 and TRBJ2-1): KAGVTQTPRYLIKTRGQQVTLSCSPISGHRSVSWYQQTPGQGLQFLFEYFSETQRNKGNFPGRFSGRQFSNSRSEMNVSTLELGDSALYLCASSWNLVVAGGPYNEQFFGPGTRLTVL.

The chain has TRBV4-1 and TRBJ2-3; D gene ambiguous. The CDR3 is 15 amino acids. Trimming shortened V by 10 bases and J by 3 bases, and 20 bases separated the two germline ends. Germline V gene data show CDR1 as MGHRA and CDR2 as YSYEKL. CDR3 DNA: TGCGCCACCCGAACCAAAAACGAGCCTACAGATACGCAGTATTTT. Translation: CATRTKNEPTDTQYF.

This chain connects TRBV7-9 to TRBJ2-5; 8 nucleotides line up with TRBD1. CDR3 length: 14 residues. V trimming: 5 bases; J trimming: 5 bases; junction bases outside the gene matches: 7. Per germline, CDR1 SEHNR and CDR2 FQNEAQ (reference sequence). In DNA, the CDR3 is TGTGCCAGCAGCCTTTGGACAGGGAAGGAGACCCAGTACTTC. Its protein is CASSLWTGKETQYF.

In its sample, this clonotype was seen once. V gene TRBV20-1 combines with J gene TRBJ1-3; D might be TRBD1 (6 bases). The CDR3 consists of 14 residues. Germline assignment: CDR1 DFQATT and CDR2 SNEGSKA (reference sequence). The ends were cut back, 3 bases at V and 4 bases at J, with 13 bases in the middle. The CDR3 DNA reads TGCAGTGCTAGGCGGCCGGGGACAGGAAACACCATATATTTT. Protein: CSARRPGTGNTIYF.

V and J are TRBV5-1 and TRBJ2-5; D may correspond to TRBD1 or TRBD2 (5 bases each). CDR3 length: 14 amino acids. Trimming took 4 bases from V and 1 from J, leaving 11 bases between them. Germline lookup yields CDR1 SGHRS and CDR2 YFSETQ. The CDR3 loop is CASSLGDLQETQYF. The CDR3 region has the DNA TGCGCCAGCAGCCTGGGGGACCTCCAAGAGACCCAGTACTTC. Variable domain in full (rest from reference TRBV5-1 and TRBJ2-5): KAGVTQTPRYLIKTRGQQVTLSCSPISGHRSVSWYQQTPGQGLQFLFEYFSETQRNKGNFPGRFSGRQFSNSRSEMNVSTLELGDSALYLCASSLGDLQETQYFGPGTRLLVL.

The chain has TRBV7-2 and TRBJ2-2, with D tentatively TRBD1 (5 bases). Looked up from germline, CDR1 is SGHTA and CDR2 is FQGNSA. The CDR3 runs to 17 residues. V dropped 1 base and J dropped 0 bases, with 12 bases sitting between them. The CDR3: CASSLGWGRSNTGELFF. CDR3 nucleotide sequence: TGTGCCAGCAGCTTAGGCTGGGGCCGCTCGAACACCGGGGAGCTGTTTTTT.

This chain uses TRBV28 with TRBJ2-5; D is uncertain. CDR3 length equals 11 residues. The germline CDR1 and CDR2 sequences are MDHEN and SYDVKM. V was pared by 7 bases and J by 10 bases, with 13 bases between. The CDR3 DNA reads TGTGCCAGCAACGACATGTTCGTCCAGTACTTC. This sequence encodes CASNDMFVQYF.

The chain combines TRBV28 with TRBJ1-2; D not certain. The CDR3 is made up of 14 amino acids. The V and J ends lost 5 bases and 4 bases respectively, with 14 bases between them. Germline CDR1 MDHEN, CDR2 SYDVKM. CDR3 sequence reads: CASSPRTALYGYTF. As DNA, the CDR3 is TGTGCCAGCAGTCCCCGGACGGCCCTCTATGGCTACACCTTC.

This clonotype was seen at least ten times. This chain joins TRBV12-3 or TRBV12-4 and TRBJ1-5; maybe TRBD1 (5 bases). The CDR3 has 15 residues. The ends were cut back, 3 bases at V and 4 bases at J, with 13 bases in the middle. This chain's CDR3 is CASSFGGGKNQPQHF. The CDR3 nucleotides are TGTGCCAGCAGTTTCGGGGGAGGGAAGAATCAGCCCCAGCATTTT.

The V call is TRBV14, the J call TRBJ2-6; 9 positions match TRBD1. CDR3 length: 17 residues. The germline CDR1 and CDR2 sequences are SGHDN and FVKESK. Unmatched junction bases numbered 3, after V lost 3 bases and J lost 0 bases. This chain's CDR3 is CASSQVTGGSGANVLTF. CDR3 DNA sequence: TGTGCCAGCAGCCAGGTGACAGGGGGCTCTGGGGCCAACGTCCTGACTTTC.

The J gene is TRBJ2-7, the V gene TRBV15; D remains ambiguous. The CDR3 is made up of 13 amino acids. V dropped 3 bases and J dropped 3 bases, with 9 bases sitting between them. Per the germline V gene, CDR1 is LNHNV and CDR2 is YYDKDF (reference sequence). Here the CDR3 reads CATSRGSSYEQYF. DNA of the CDR3: TGTGCCACCAGCAGGGGCAGCAGCTACGAGCAGTACTTC.

A note on this clonotype: The missing conserved phenylalanine or tryptophan at the end of this CDR3 makes a read error likely. This chain links TRBV12-3 or TRBV12-4 with TRBJ2-7; D remains ambiguous. Trimming removed 3 bases from V and 0 bases from J, with 6 bases in between. This CDR3 comprises 13 residues. In nucleotides, the CDR3 is TGTGCCAGCAGTTTGACGGACTCCTACGAGCAGTACTCC. It encodes CASSLTDSYEQYS.

This chain uses TRBV6-5 with TRBJ2-7; TRBD1 is a possible D gene (6 bases). CDR1 is MNHEY and CDR2 is SVGAGI in the germline V gene. V shed 4 bases and J shed 2 bases, with 15 bases lying between them. The CDR3 is 15 amino acids. The CDR3 coding sequence is TGTGCCAGCAGTTCTGCCTGGGACAATACCTACGAGCAGTACTTC. The encoded protein is CASSSAWDNTYEQYF.

This clonotype turned up a few times. The genes are TRBV11-2 and TRBJ1-1; a weak D match, TRBD1 (5 bases). The CDR3 runs 14 residues. V lost 0 bases and J 4 bases, leaving 9 bases between the germline ends. Germline CDR1 SGHAT, CDR2 FQNNGV. The CDR3: CASSLEGVRTEAFF. In DNA, the CDR3 is TGTGCCAGCAGCTTAGAGGGGGTTCGCACTGAAGCTTTCTTT.

This clonotype was recorded a few times. The chain uses TRBV2 and TRBJ2-1; 8 bases fit TRBD2. The CDR3 sequence is 14 residues long. V dropped 11 bases and J dropped 10; count of bases not matched to a gene: 16. In germline, CDR1 is SNHLY, CDR2 FYNNEI. Written as DNA, the CDR3 is TGTGCCTTTAACGCGGGAGGACCGAGCGGGGAGCAGTTCTTC. Translated, it gives CAFNAGGPSGEQFF.

This clonotype occurred a few times. The rearrangement joins TRBV20-1 to TRBJ2-3, with D perhaps given as TRBD1 or TRBD2 (6 bases each). CDR3 length equals 14 residues. V was shortened by 0 bases and J by 5 bases, with 12 bases between the two germline ends. Germline V gene lookup returns CDR1 DFQATT and CDR2 SNEGSKA (reference sequence). CDR3 nucleotide sequence: TGCAGTGCTAGAGAGGGGGGCTGGAGAGATACGCAGTATTTT. Protein sequence: CSAREGGWRDTQYF.

With respect to this clonotype: A much larger clone is a single base away; this may be a read error. The rearrangement links TRBV29-1 to TRBJ2-2; D call uncertain. The CDR3 has 13 residues. Trimming removed 5 bases from V and 1 base from J, with 8 bases in between. Germline CDR1 and CDR2: SQVTM and ANQGSEA. CDR3 nucleotide sequence: TGCAGCGTTTTTGAGCAGAACACCGGGGAGCTGTTTTTT. The encoded protein is CSVFEQNTGELFF.

This clonotype was counted a few times. V is TRBV3-1 and J is TRBJ2-7; TRBD2 might be the D (5 bases). Germline V gene sequence: CDR1 LGHDT, CDR2 YNNKEL (reference sequence). This CDR3 region has 12 residues. V was cut by 4 bases and J by 9 bases, with 13 bases left in between. The CDR3 region is CASSLRDLGQYF. CDR3 bases: TGTGCCAGCAGCCTCCGGGATCTTGGGCAGTACTTC.

The rearrangement links TRBV2 to TRBJ2-1, with 8 bases that match TRBD2. CDR3 length: 15 amino acids. In germline, CDR1 is SNHLY, CDR2 FYNNEI. Losses at the gene ends were 3 bases for V and 2 bases for J; bases not matched to a gene: 3. CDR3 region: CASSELREAYNEQFF. The CDR3 DNA reads TGTGCCAGCAGTGAGCTGCGGGAGGCCTACAATGAGCAGTTCTTC.

This clonotype has more than one count but fewer than ten. CDR3 protein: CATSDPGTGLYNEQFF. DNA of the CDR3: TGTGCCACCAGTGATCCCGGGACAGGTCTTTACAATGAGCAGTTCTTC. This chain links TRBV24-1 with TRBJ2-1; 8 bases map to TRBD1. This CDR3 comprises 16 residues. The trim removed 3 bases at V and 4 bases at J, leaving 7 bases unmatched. The germline CDR1 and CDR2 sequences are KGHDR and SFDVKD.